This entry describes one T cell receptor beta chain. The antigen is unknown. This sample is drawn from a study of vaccination effects on CD4 cells after COVID-19. Study findings and constraints: In the late period after vaccination, infection- and vaccine-induced clones contracted markedly. Healthy vaccinees had only 1 of 255 vaccine-induced clones cross-react with common cold coronaviruses.

Trimming stripped 4 bases from V and 5 bases from J, with 14 bases between. The germline V gene encodes CDR1 LGHDT and CDR2 YNNKEL (reference sequence). The CDR3 covers 14 residues. Profiling relied on immunoSEQ multiplex PCR, and the TCRdb table lists in-frame clones only, not all of them. The table has 55,000 to 70,000 clones, roughly 79% seen once; the top ten hold roughly 2.4%. Before any sequencing was done, the ViraFEST assay used viral peptide pools to expand antigen-specific CD4+ T cells. The authors isolated CD4+ T cells after around nine days of culture. Wells containing approximately 2 million PBMC each were cultured with around 10 IU/ml IL-2 and 8.5 to 10 ug/ml peptides.

This sequence joins TRBV3-1 (or the pseudogene TRBV3-2) and TRBJ2-5; perhaps D is TRBD1 or TRBD2 (6 bases each). Sample: CD4+ T cells from PBMCs cultured with HCoV-229E spike peptides, taken before COVID-19 vaccination. This clonotype was sampled from a human donor who received a COVID-19 vaccine. The CDR3 sequence is CASSRSGAGETQYF. The CDR3 DNA reads TGTGCCAGCAGCCGGTCGGGGGCGGGCGAGACCCAGTACTTC.